Below, 24 T cell receptor beta chains from the same sample are listed, as sequenced in a study of a mutant IDH1 vaccine in newly diagnosed glioma. Stated time point: week 5, during vaccination. The investigators gave 300 ug of mutant IDH1 20-mer peptide in each vaccine dose, together with topical imiquimod. Profiled with immunoSEQ multiplex PCR; TCRdb holds only in-frame clones, not every one. This sample carries around 52,000 clones, roughly 78% of them seen once, and the ten largest clones take 1.5% to 2%. Antigens for these TCRs are unknown. The sequences come from PBMCs, collected from a glioma patient whose treatment included an IDH1 peptide vaccine. These receptors were collected from a woman aged 40 to 50 with glioma.

This chain links TRBV2 with TRBJ2-3; D call uncertain. This CDR3 comprises 14 residues. Germline CDR1 and CDR2: SNHLY and FYNNEI. The V end lost 6 bases, the J end lost 0 bases, and 10 bases lay between the germline ends. CDR3 sequence (DNA): TGTGCCAGCAGCCAGAGTCCCAGCACAGATACGCAGTATTTT. Translating it yields CASSQSPSTDTQYF. The variable domain in full, completed from reference TRBV2 and TRBJ2-3, reads EPEVTQTPSHQVTQMGQEVILRCVPISNHLYFYWYRQILGQKVEFLVSFYNNEISEKSEIFDDQFSVERPDGSNFTLKIRSTKLEDSAMYFCASSQSPSTDTQYFGPGTRLTVL.

This clone occurred once. This rearrangement joins TRBV4-1 to TRBJ2-1; D uncertain. The CDR3 consists of 14 residues. V gave up 0 bases and J gave up 6 bases, with 9 bases separating them. CDR1 and CDR2 from the germline V gene are MGHRA and YSYEKL. The CDR3 sequence is CASSQEWLLNEQFF. CDR3 DNA: TGCGCCAGCAGCCAAGAATGGCTCCTCAATGAGCAGTTCTTC.

The gene calls are TRBV10-3 and TRBJ2-7; D might be TRBD1 (5 bases). Trimming removed 4 bases at V and 6 bases at J, with 13 bases between. In germline, CDR1 is ENHRY, CDR2 SYGVKD. There are 13 residues in the CDR3. The CDR3, as DNA: TGTGCCATCAGTGGAAGGGTAGGGGTCGAGCAGTACTTC. This sequence encodes CAISGRVGVEQYF.

This clone showed up just a few times. CDR3 region: CASSSQGANQPQHF. In DNA, the CDR3 is TGTGCCAGCAGTTCTCAGGGAGCAAATCAGCCCCAGCATTTT. The V and J genes are TRBV27 and TRBJ1-5; maybe TRBD1 (5 bases). Germline-derived CDR1 and CDR2 are MNHEY and SMNVEV (reference sequence). The V and J ends lost 4 bases and 4 bases respectively, with 11 bases between them. The CDR3 totals 14 residues.

This clone is termed medium-sized (0.01 to 0.1%). The chain joins TRBV19 to TRBJ1-1; D perhaps matches TRBD1 (5 bases). V was shortened by 3 bases and J by 3 bases, with 14 bases between the two germline ends. CDR1 and CDR2 from the germline V gene are LNHDA and SQIVND (reference sequence). The CDR3 length is 15 residues. In nucleotides, the CDR3 is TGTGCCAGTAGTATCCCGGGACTACCGGACACTGAAGCTTTCTTT. Amino acids: CASSIPGLPDTEAFF.

The chain uses TRBV11-2 and TRBJ2-5; unclear D gene. There are 14 residues in the CDR3. The ends were cut back, 5 bases at V and 6 bases at J, with 16 bases in the middle. The germline V gene has CDR1 SGHAT and CDR2 FQNNGV. This chain's CDR3 is CASSPASGFQTQYF. DNA of the CDR3: TGTGCCAGCAGCCCGGCCAGTGGGTTTCAGACCCAGTACTTC.

The chain recombines TRBV7-9 with TRBJ1-2; TRBD1 agrees at 9 bases. J was trimmed by 4 bases and V by 3 bases; bases with no gene match: 3. The CDR3 spans 14 residues. Germline V gives CDR1 SEHNR, CDR2 FQNEAQ (reference sequence). This CDR3 is CASSLGTGLYGYTF. The CDR3 DNA sequence: TGTGCCAGCAGCTTGGGGACAGGGCTCTATGGCTACACCTTC.

The chain uses TRBV5-6 and TRBJ2-7, with D unclear. Germline values: CDR1 SGHDT, CDR2 YYEEEE. Trimming left V 2 bases short and J 3 bases short, with 6 bases between. The CDR3 consists of 12 residues. CDR3 in amino acids: CASSFSFYEQYF. The CDR3 DNA is TGTGCCAGCAGCTTTTCCTTCTACGAGCAGTACTTC.

The chain carries TRBV5-8 and TRBJ1-2; TRBD1 might be the D (6 bases). Germline loops: CDR1 SGHTS, CDR2 YDEGEE. Trimming pared 4 bases from V and 5 bases from J, leaving 12 bases between. The CDR3 is 13 residues long. For the CDR3, the DNA is TGTGCCAGCAGCCCGACAGGTCCTTATGGCTACACCTTC. Translated, it gives CASSPTGPYGYTF.

This clone was seen a handful of times. The V call is TRBV27, the J call TRBJ1-1; no clear D. V lost 7 bases to trimming and J lost 1 base, with 13 bases between them. Germline V CDR1 and CDR2: MNHEY, SMNVEV (reference sequence). This CDR3 comprises 14 residues. As DNA, the CDR3 is TGTGCCAGCACCCCTCGACGGGAGAACACTGAAGCTTTCTTT. Amino acids: CASTPRRENTEAFF.

V usage is TRBV18 and J usage is TRBJ1-2; 7 positions agree with TRBD1. The CDR3 runs to 15 residues. The germline V gene has CDR1 KGHSH and CDR2 LQKENI. The V and J ends lost 2 bases and 5 bases, in that order; junction bases with no gene match: 8. Here the CDR3 DNA reads TGTGCCAGCTCACCAAGAGGGAACAGGGGTTATGGCTACACCTTC. Protein sequence: CASSPRGNRGYGYTF. Full variable domain (remainder filled in from reference TRBV18 and TRBJ1-2): NAGVMQNPRHLVRRRGQEARLRCSPMKGHSHVYWYRQLPEEGLKFMVYLQKENIIDESGMPKERFSAEFPKEGPSILRIQQVVRGDSAAYFCASSPRGNRGYGYTFGSGTRLTVV.

The gene calls are TRBV2 and TRBJ2-1, with D possibly being TRBD1 (6 bases). The CDR3 has 17 residues. Looked up from germline, CDR1 is SNHLY and CDR2 is FYNNEI. The ends were cut back, 7 bases at V and 6 bases at J, with 25 bases in the middle. The CDR3: CASKTLIGGLGANEQFF. DNA for the CDR3: TGTGCCAGCAAAACCCTAATAGGGGGTTTGGGAGCCAATGAGCAGTTCTTC. The complete variable domain, with remaining parts taken from reference TRBV2 and TRBJ2-1, reads EPEVTQTPSHQVTQMGQEVILRCVPISNHLYFYWYRQILGQKVEFLVSFYNNEISEKSEIFDDQFSVERPDGSNFTLKIRSTKLEDSAMYFCASKTLIGGLGANEQFFGPGTRLTVL.

This clone has a single count. The chain is built from TRBV9 and TRBJ1-3, with D possibly being TRBD1 (5 bases). CDR3 length: 13 amino acids. CDR1 is SGDLS and CDR2 is YYNGEE in the germline V gene. Trimming removed 2 bases at V and 8 bases at J, with 11 bases between. For the CDR3, the DNA is TGTGCCAGCAGCGTCAGGGTGAGGGACACCATATATTTT. Translating it yields CASSVRVRDTIYF.

V usage is TRBV4-1 and J usage is TRBJ1-2; D is undetermined. With 4 bases removed from V and 3 bases from J, the gap between germline ends came to 21 bases. The V gene's germline CDR1 is MGHRA and CDR2 YSYEKL. CDR3 length equals 17 residues. CDR3 coding DNA: TGCGCCAGCAGCCCTTTTGTCGGAGGGATCACTTACTATGGCTACACCTTC. This codes for CASSPFVGGITYYGYTF.

The chain's CDR3 is CAISVGSYEQYF. In DNA form, the CDR3 reads TGTGCCATCAGTGTCGGTTCCTACGAGCAGTACTTC. V and J are TRBV10-3 and TRBJ2-7; unclear D gene. The CDR3 runs to 12 residues. Trimming removed 4 bases from V and 1 base from J, with 5 bases in between. Germline assignment: CDR1 ENHRY and CDR2 SYGVKD.

The chain carries TRBV9 and TRBJ1-3, with D perhaps matching TRBD1 (6 bases). V lost 6 bases and J lost 0, with 22 bases in between. The CDR3 has 18 residues. The germline V gene has CDR1 SGDLS and CDR2 YYNGEE. CDR3 nucleotide sequence: TGTGCCAGCACGGCTCTATTGACAGGTTTTACCTCTGGAAACACCATATATTTT. Amino acid sequence: CASTALLTGFTSGNTIYF.

This clone was detected a few times. This rearrangement joins TRBV9 to TRBJ2-7; TRBD2 aligns across 13 bases. The CDR3 consists of 16 residues. Trimming cost V 3 bases and J 7 bases; bases outside gene matches: 10. Germline values: CDR1 SGDLS, CDR2 YYNGEE. CDR3 in DNA: TGTGCCAGCAGCGCCCCCGGGACTAGCGGGGCAGGGGAGCAGTACTTC. It codes for CASSAPGTSGAGEQYF.

In regard to this clone: This CDR3 is also generated by other DNA sequences in the sample. The chain couples TRBV7-2 to TRBJ1-5; D is unresolved. The ends were cut back, 5 bases at V and 0 bases at J, with 5 bases in the middle. The CDR3 consists of 13 residues. The V gene's germline CDR1 is SGHTA and CDR2 FQGNSA. The CDR3 sequence is CASSLDSNQPQHF. The CDR3, as DNA: TGTGCCAGCAGCCTCGATAGCAATCAGCCCCAGCATTTT.

The genes are TRBV5-4 and TRBJ1-2; D not resolved. The CDR3 extends over 15 amino acids. Germline CDR1 SGHNT, CDR2 YYREEE (reference sequence). V was pared by 6 bases and J by 2 bases, with 17 bases between. In DNA form, the CDR3 reads TGTGCCAGCACCCCCGGAGGAACAGAGAACTATGGCTACACCTTC. Protein sequence: CASTPGGTENYGYTF.

This clone was seen once. This chain links TRBV6-5 with TRBJ1-3; 9 nucleotides agree with TRBD1. The CDR3 sequence is 15 residues long. Germline V gene sequence: CDR1 MNHEY, CDR2 SVGAGI. After removal of 5 bases from V and 4 bases from J, the junction contained 6 bases not matched to a gene. The CDR3 DNA sequence: TGTGCCAGCAGTAGGGGGGACAGGGTCGGAAACACCATATATTTT. Translating gives CASSRGDRVGNTIYF.

This chain connects TRBV5-1 to TRBJ2-7; D is ambiguous. CDR3 length: 12 amino acids. Germline V gives CDR1 SGHRS, CDR2 YFSETQ. V was clipped by 2 bases and J by 2 bases, with 5 bases between them. The CDR3 reads CASSFGAYEQYF. The CDR3 bases are TGCGCCAGCAGCTTCGGAGCCTACGAGCAGTACTTC.

V and J are TRBV2 and TRBJ1-1, with D unresolved. Germline V gives CDR1 SNHLY, CDR2 FYNNEI. Trimming left V 8 bases short and J 0 bases short, with 10 bases between. This CDR3 region has 13 residues. The CDR3 sequence is CASEAGMNTEAFF. The DNA of the CDR3 is TGTGCCAGCGAGGCCGGTATGAACACTGAAGCTTTCTTT.

The genes are TRBV6-5 and TRBJ1-1; unclear D gene. CDR3 size: 11 residues. V was shortened by 7 bases and J by 4 bases, with 7 bases between the two germline ends. The germline V gene has CDR1 MNHEY and CDR2 SVGAGI. The CDR3, as DNA: TGTGCCAGCAAAGCGGGCACTGAAGCTTTCTTT. Encoded protein: CASKAGTEAFF.

This chain uses TRBV7-2 with TRBJ2-3; the match to TRBD2 covers 11 bases. Trimming took 3 bases from V and 3 from J; bases not matched to a gene: 8. Germline-derived CDR1 and CDR2 are SGHTA and FQGNSA. The CDR3 consists of 17 residues. CDR3 residues: CASSFASSSGGTDTQYF. In DNA form, the CDR3 reads TGTGCCAGCAGCTTCGCATCATCTAGCGGGGGGACAGATACGCAGTATTTT.